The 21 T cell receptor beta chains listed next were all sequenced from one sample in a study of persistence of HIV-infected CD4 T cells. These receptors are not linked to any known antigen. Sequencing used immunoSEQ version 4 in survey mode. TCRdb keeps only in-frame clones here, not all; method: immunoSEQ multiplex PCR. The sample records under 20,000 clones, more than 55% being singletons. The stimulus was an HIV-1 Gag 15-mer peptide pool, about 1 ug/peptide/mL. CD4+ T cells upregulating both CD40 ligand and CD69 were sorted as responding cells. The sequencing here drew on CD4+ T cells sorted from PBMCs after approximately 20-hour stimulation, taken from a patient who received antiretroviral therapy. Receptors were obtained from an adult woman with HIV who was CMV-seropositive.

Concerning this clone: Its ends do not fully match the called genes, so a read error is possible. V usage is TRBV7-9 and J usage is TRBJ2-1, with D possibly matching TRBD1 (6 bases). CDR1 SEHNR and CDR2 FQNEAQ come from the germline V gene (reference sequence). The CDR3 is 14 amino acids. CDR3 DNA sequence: TGTGCCAGCAGCTCCGGGGTAACAGGGAATGGGCAGTTCTTC. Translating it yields CASSSGVTGNGQFF.

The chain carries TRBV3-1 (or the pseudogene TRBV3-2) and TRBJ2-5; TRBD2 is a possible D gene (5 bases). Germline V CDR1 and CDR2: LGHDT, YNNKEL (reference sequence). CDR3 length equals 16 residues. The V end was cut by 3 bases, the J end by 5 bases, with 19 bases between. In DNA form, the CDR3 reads TGTGCCAGCAGCCAGACGGGGATTGTGGAAAGGGAGACCCAGTACTTC. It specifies CASSQTGIVERETQYF.

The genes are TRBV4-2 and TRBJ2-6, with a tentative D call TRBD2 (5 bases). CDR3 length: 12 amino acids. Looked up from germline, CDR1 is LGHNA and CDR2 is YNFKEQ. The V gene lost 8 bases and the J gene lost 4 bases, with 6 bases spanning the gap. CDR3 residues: CASSGGANVLTF. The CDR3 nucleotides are TGTGCCAGCTCGGGGGGGGCCAACGTCCTGACTTTC.

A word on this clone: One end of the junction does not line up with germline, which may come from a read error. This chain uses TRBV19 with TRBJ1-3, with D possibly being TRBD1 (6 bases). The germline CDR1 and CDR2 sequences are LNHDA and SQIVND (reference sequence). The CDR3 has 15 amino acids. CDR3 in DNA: TGTGCCAGTAGAATAGACAGGTACTCTGGAAACACCATATATTTT. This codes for CASRIDRYSGNTIYF.

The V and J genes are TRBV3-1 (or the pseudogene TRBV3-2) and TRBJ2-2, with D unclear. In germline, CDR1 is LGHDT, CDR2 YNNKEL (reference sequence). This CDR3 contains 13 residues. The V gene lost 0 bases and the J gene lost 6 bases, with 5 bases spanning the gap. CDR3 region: CASSQEVAGELFF. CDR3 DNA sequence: TGTGCCAGCAGCCAAGAAGTGGCCGGGGAGCTGTTTTTT.

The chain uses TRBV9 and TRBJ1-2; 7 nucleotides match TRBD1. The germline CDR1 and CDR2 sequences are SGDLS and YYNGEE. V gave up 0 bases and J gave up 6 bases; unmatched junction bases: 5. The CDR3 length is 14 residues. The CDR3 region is CASSVATGSHGYTF. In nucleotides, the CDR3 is TGTGCCAGCAGCGTAGCGACAGGGAGCCATGGCTACACCTTC.

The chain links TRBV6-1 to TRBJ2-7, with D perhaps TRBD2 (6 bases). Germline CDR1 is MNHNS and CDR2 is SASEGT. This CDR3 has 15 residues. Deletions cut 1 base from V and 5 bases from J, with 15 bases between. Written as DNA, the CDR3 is TGTGCCAGCAGTGAAGGGCGGGGCAGGGTCCACGAGCAGTACGTC. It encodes CASSEGRGRVHEQYV.

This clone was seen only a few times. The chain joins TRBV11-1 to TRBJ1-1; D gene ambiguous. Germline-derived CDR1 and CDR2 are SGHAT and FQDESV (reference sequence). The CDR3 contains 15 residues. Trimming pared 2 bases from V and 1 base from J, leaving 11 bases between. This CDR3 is CASSLFPWANTEAFF. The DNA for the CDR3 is TGTGCCAGCAGCTTATTCCCGTGGGCGAACACTGAAGCTTTCTTT.

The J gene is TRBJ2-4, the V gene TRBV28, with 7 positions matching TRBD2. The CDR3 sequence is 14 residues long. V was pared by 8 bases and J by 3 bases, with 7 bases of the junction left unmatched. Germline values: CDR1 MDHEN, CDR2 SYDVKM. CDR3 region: CASRGGPNKNIQYF. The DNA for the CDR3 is TGTGCCAGCCGCGGGGGACCGAACAAAAACATTCAGTACTTC.

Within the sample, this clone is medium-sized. The CDR3 DNA sequence: TGTGCCACCAGTCCCGGACCGGTAGGGACCCAGTACTTC. Protein sequence: CATSPGPVGTQYF. The chain joins TRBV24-1 to TRBJ2-5; the D is unclear. Germline V gene data show CDR1 as KGHDR and CDR2 as SFDVKD. Trimming removed 6 bases at V and 7 bases at J, with 14 bases between. The CDR3 extends over 13 amino acids.

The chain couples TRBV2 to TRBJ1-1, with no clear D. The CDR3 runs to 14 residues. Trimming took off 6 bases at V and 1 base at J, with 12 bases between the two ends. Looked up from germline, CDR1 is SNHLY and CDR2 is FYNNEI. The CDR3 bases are TGTGCCAGCAGGACGGAAGCCCAGAACACTGAAGCTTTCTTT. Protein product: CASRTEAQNTEAFF.

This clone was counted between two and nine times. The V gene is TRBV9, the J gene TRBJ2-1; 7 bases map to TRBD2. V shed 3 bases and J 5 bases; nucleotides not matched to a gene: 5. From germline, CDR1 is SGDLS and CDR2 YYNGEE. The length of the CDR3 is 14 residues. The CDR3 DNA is TGTGCCAGCAGCGCCCGGGACTATAACAATGAGCAGTTCTTC. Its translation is CASSARDYNNEQFF.

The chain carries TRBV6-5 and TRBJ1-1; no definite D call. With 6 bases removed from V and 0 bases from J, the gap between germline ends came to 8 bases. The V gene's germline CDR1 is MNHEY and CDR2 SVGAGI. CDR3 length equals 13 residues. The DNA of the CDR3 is TGTGCCAGCAGGCGGACGGTGAACACTGAAGCTTTCTTT. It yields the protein CASRRTVNTEAFF.

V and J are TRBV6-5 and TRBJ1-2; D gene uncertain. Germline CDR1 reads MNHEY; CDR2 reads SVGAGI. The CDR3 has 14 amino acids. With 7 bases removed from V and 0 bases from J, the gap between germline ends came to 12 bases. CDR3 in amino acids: CASIPGRTNYGYTF. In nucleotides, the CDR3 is TGTGCCAGCATCCCAGGCAGGACTAACTATGGCTACACCTTC.

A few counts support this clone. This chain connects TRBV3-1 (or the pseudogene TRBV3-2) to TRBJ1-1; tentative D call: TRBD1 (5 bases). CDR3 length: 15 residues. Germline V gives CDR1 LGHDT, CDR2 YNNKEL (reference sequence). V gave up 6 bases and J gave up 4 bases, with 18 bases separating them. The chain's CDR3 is CASSRDLLTPTEAFF. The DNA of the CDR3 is TGTGCCAGCAGTCGGGACCTCCTAACCCCCACTGAAGCTTTCTTT.

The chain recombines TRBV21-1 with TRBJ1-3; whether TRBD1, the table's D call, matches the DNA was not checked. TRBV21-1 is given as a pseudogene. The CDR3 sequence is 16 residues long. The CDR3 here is CASSFRQGPPGNTIYF. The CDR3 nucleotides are TGTGCCAGCAGCTTCCGACAGGGGCCTCCTGGAAACACCATATATTTT.

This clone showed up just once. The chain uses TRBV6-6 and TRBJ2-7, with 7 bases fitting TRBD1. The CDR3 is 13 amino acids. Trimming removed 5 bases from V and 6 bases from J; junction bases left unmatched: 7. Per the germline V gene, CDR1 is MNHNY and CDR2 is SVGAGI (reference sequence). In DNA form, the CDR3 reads TGTGCCAGCAGTATTTCGACAGGGTCCGAGCAGTACGTC. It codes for CASSISTGSEQYV.

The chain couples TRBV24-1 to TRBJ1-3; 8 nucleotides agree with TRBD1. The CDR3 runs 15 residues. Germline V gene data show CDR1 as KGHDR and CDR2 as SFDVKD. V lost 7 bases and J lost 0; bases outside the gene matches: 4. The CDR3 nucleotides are TGTGCCACCAGCGGACAGGGACCCTCTGGAAACACCATATATTTT. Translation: CATSGQGPSGNTIYF.

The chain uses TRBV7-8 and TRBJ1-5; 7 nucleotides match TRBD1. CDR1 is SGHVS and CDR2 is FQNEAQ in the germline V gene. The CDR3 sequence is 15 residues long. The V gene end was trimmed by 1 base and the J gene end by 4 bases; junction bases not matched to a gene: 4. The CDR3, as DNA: TGTGCCAGCAGCTTAGTAGGGGGACAGAATCAGCCCCAGCATTTT. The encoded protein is CASSLVGGQNQPQHF.

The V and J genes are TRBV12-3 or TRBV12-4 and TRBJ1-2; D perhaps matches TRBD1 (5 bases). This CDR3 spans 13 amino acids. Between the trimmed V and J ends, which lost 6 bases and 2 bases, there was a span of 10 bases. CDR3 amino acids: CASRRDSNYGYTF. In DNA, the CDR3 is TGTGCCAGCAGACGCGACAGCAACTATGGCTACACCTTC.

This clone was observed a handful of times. The CDR3 spells CASSEDSSSGNTIYF. CDR3 sequence (DNA): TGTGCCAGCAGCGAGGACAGTAGCTCTGGAAACACCATATATTTT. The chain couples TRBV2 to TRBJ1-3; D is perhaps TRBD1 (6 bases). The germline gives CDR1 SNHLY, CDR2 FYNNEI. The CDR3 covers 15 residues. Trimming removed 6 bases at V and 0 bases at J, with 12 bases between.